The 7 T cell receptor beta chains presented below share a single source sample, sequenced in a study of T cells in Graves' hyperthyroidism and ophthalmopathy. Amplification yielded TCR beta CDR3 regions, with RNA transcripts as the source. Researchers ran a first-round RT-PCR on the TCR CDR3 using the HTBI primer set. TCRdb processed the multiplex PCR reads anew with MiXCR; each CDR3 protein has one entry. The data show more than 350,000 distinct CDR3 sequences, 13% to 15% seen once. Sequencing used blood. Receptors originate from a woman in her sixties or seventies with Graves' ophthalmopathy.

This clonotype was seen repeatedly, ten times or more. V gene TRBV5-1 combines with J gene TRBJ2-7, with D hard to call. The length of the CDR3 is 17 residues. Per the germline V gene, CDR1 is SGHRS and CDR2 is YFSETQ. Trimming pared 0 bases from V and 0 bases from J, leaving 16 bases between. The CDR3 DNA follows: TGCGCCAGCAGCTTGGCGGCAGGTCGCTCTACCTCCTACGAGCAGTACTTC. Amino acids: CASSLAAGRSTSYEQYF. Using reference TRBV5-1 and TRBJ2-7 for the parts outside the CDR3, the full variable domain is KAGVTQTPRYLIKTRGQQVTLSCSPISGHRSVSWYQQTPGQGLQFLFEYFSETQRNKGNFPGRFSGRQFSNSRSEMNVSTLELGDSALYLCASSLAAGRSTSYEQYFGPGTRLTVT.

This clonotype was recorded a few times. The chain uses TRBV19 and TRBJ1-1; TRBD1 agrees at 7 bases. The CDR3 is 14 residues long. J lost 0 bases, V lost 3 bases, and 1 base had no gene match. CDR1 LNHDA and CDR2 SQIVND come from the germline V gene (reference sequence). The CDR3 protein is CASSMTGMNTEAFF. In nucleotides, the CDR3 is TGTGCCAGTAGTATGACAGGGATGAACACTGAAGCTTTCTTT.

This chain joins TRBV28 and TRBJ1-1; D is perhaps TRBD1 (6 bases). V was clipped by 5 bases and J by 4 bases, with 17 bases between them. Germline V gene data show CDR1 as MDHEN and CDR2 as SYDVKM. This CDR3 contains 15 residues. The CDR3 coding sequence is TGTGCCAGCAGTCCGCGCTCAGGGGTCCGCACTGAAGCTTTCTTT. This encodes CASSPRSGVRTEAFF.

Here the CDR3 DNA reads TGTGCCAGCAGACCAGGGGTGGCCTCCTACGAGCAGTACTTC. This encodes CASRPGVASYEQYF. This chain connects TRBV27 to TRBJ2-7; tentatively, D is TRBD1 (6 bases). The CDR3 covers 14 residues. The V gene's germline CDR1 is MNHEY and CDR2 SMNVEV (reference sequence). V was pared by 6 bases and J by 0 bases, with 12 bases between.

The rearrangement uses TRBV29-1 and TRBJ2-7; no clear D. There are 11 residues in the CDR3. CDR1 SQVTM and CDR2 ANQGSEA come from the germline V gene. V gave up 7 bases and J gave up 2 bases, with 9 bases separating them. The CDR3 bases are TGCAGCGCCACTTTGACCTACGAGCAGTACTTC. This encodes CSATLTYEQYF.

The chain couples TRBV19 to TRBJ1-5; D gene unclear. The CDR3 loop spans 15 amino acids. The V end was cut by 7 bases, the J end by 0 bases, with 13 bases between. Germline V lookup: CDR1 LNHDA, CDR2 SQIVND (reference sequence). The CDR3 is CASTPYSYSNQPQHF. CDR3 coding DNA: TGTGCCAGTACCCCGTATTCTTATAGCAATCAGCCCCAGCATTTT.

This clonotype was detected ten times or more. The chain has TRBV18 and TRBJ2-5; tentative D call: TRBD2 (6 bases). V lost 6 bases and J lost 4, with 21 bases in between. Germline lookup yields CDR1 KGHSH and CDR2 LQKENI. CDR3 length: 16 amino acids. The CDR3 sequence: CASSLVIERATETQYF. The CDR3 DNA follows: TGTGCCAGCTCCCTTGTAATCGAGCGGGCAACAGAGACCCAGTACTTC. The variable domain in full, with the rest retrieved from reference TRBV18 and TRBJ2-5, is NAGVMQNPRHLVRRRGQEARLRCSPMKGHSHVYWYRQLPEEGLKFMVYLQKENIIDESGMPKERFSAEFPKEGPSILRIQQVVRGDSAAYFCASSLVIERATETQYFGPGTRLLVL.